This T cell receptor beta chain derives from a study of blood T cell repertoires in COVID-19. Overall study: Samples of COVID-19 (acute and convalescent) were obtained from the United States, Italy and Spain. T cells, B-cell-depleted T cells, or PBMCs provided the cDNA or gDNA that served as material.

This CDR3 has 16 residues. Germline V lookup: CDR1 LNHDA, CDR2 SQIVND (reference sequence). Trimming removed 1 base at V and 8 bases at J, with 15 bases between. Original methodology: The assay estimated nucleated cells by amplifying reference gene primers. Data came from immunoSEQ multiplex PCR; TCRdb stores just in-frame clones and leaves some out. V, J and clone size are taken as reported in that table, and D and trimming were inferred from the DNA itself. The table records about 200,000 clones, 80% to 90% of them present only once. This receptor was taken from an elderly woman with acute or convalescent COVID-19. Source material: peripheral blood. The chain combines TRBV19 with TRBJ1-6; possibly TRBD1 for D (6 bases). This chain's CDR3 is CASSIGKTGLYSPLHF. The CDR3 nucleotides read TGTGCCAGTAGTATAGGGAAGACAGGCCTCTATTCACCCCTCCACTTT.